This T cell receptor (beta chain) comes out of a study of glioma-infiltrating T cells after dendritic cell vaccination. Study in general: Monocyte-derived dendritic cells, cultured 7 to 8 days with IL-4 and GM-CSF, were pulsed with autologous tumor lysate.

Germline V gives CDR1 LNHDA, CDR2 SQIVND (reference sequence). CDR3 length: 15 amino acids. V dropped 0 bases and J dropped 5 bases, with 13 bases sitting between them. Time point described: after dendritic cell vaccination, including at tumor progression/relapse. The assay was immunoSEQ multiplex PCR, and TCRdb's table has in-frame clones only and misses some. The sample includes 98,000 or so clones, 65% to 85% of them seen just once. The receptor's source is a human donor with glioblastoma. The rearrangement joins TRBV19 to TRBJ2-5, with a weak D call TRBD2 (5 bases). The source was blood, collected after dendritic cell vaccination. As DNA, the CDR3 is TGTGCCAGTAGTATAGAGCCACATCGAGGGGAGACCCAGTACTTC. Translation gives CASSIEPHRGETQYF.